The clone carrying this TCR beta chain was seen many times. This entry belongs to a study of early T cells in non-severe SARS-CoV-2 infection. Trimming took off 5 bases at V and 5 bases at J, with 12 bases between the two ends. The CDR3 runs to 14 residues. Germline assignment: CDR1 MNHEY and CDR2 SVGAGI. Unique molecular identifiers (one per individual cDNA molecule) were attached. MiXCR was run by TCRdb on the 5' RACE reads, yielding one entry per CDR3 protein. The sample yields approximately 15,000 distinct CDR3 sequences, about 5.4% seen once. The chain has TRBV6-5 and TRBJ1-4; D gene uncertain. The clonotype originates from an adult who was a healthcare worker with PCR-confirmed SARS-CoV-2 infection or an uninfected control (not recorded which). Source: whole blood, taken at baseline. CDR3 coding DNA: TGTGCCAGCAGTCCGGGCCTTACAAATGAAAAACTGTTTTTT. It is translated as CASSPGLTNEKLFF.